Each of the 23 T cell receptor beta chains below was sequenced from the same sample in a study of graft-versus-host responses after intestinal transplantation. Assay used: immunoSEQ multiplex PCR; TCRdb lists only in-frame clones, some missing. Of about 100,000 clones in the sample, around 90% are singletons; the top ten hold approximately 16%. The source was PBMCs, collected approximately 420 days after intestinal transplant. Receptors were obtained from a human patient who received an intestinal transplant, so some T cells may come from the graft donor.

This chain uses TRBV5-1 with TRBJ2-7; 7 nucleotides line up with TRBD2. V trimming: 4 bases; J trimming: 4 bases; junction bases outside the gene matches: 11. The V gene's germline CDR1 is SGHRS and CDR2 YFSETQ. There are 15 residues in the CDR3. In DNA form, the CDR3 reads TGCGCCAGCAGCCCGGGAGGTCCTCCGGGGTACGAGCAGTACTTC. This codes for CASSPGGPPGYEQYF.

The rearrangement uses TRBV29-1 and TRBJ2-7; no definite D call. The V gene lost 4 bases and the J gene lost 2 bases, with 6 bases spanning the gap. The CDR3 length is 11 residues. CDR1 and CDR2 from the germline V gene are SQVTM and ANQGSEA. The CDR3 DNA sequence: TGCAGCGTTGCAGATCCCTACGAGCAGTACTTC. Amino acids: CSVADPYEQYF.

The chain couples TRBV6-1 to TRBJ1-2; no reliable D call. The CDR3 length is 11 residues. The V gene's germline CDR1 is MNHNS and CDR2 SASEGT. The V and J ends lost 2 bases and 10 bases respectively, with 8 bases between them. The CDR3 region is CASSESRDYTF. CDR3 sequence (DNA): TGTGCCAGCAGTGAAAGCAGAGACTACACCTTC.

The chain recombines TRBV28 with TRBJ2-7; no firm D call. V gave up 8 bases and J gave up 0 bases, with 5 bases separating them. Germline loops: CDR1 MDHEN, CDR2 SYDVKM. This CDR3 has 11 amino acids. CDR3 in DNA: TGTGCCAGCCATGACTCCTACGAGCAGTACTTC. It translates to CASHDSYEQYF.

The chain links TRBV6-6 to TRBJ1-4; D gene ambiguous. CDR1 is MNHNY, CDR2 SVGAGI, per germline (reference sequence). The V and J ends lost 3 bases and 3 bases respectively, with 11 bases between them. This CDR3 contains 15 residues. The CDR3 bases are TGTGCCAGCAGTTATTCCATGGGCCCTAATGAAAAACTGTTTTTT. It yields the protein CASSYSMGPNEKLFF.

The chain combines TRBV19 with TRBJ2-3; D is undetermined. Germline-derived CDR1 and CDR2 are LNHDA and SQIVND (reference sequence). V was trimmed by 4 bases and J by 5 bases, leaving 4 bases between them. The CDR3 loop spans 11 amino acids. The CDR3 spells CASSKEDTQYF. CDR3 nucleotides: TGTGCCAGTAGTAAGGAAGATACGCAGTATTTT.

CDR3: CASTRGGGYTF. The CDR3 DNA reads as TGTGCCAGCACCAGGGGAGGAGGCTACACCTTC. J is TRBJ1-2 and V is TRBV2, with D possibly TRBD1 on 6 matching bases. Germline assignment: CDR1 SNHLY and CDR2 FYNNEI. The CDR3 extends over 11 amino acids. V was trimmed by 7 bases and J by 8 bases, leaving 11 bases between them.

The chain has TRBV5-6 and TRBJ1-3; D gene ambiguous. This CDR3 contains 14 residues. The V and J ends lost 0 bases and 0 bases respectively, with 4 bases between them. Germline V gene lookup returns CDR1 SGHDT and CDR2 YYEEEE. The CDR3 DNA sequence: TGTGCCAGCAGCTTGGATGACTCTGGAAACACCATATATTTT. Its protein is CASSLDDSGNTIYF.

In regard to this clone: The conserved final phenylalanine or tryptophan is absent from the CDR3, which likely points to a read error. This chain connects TRBV7-2 to TRBJ2-3, with TRBD2 as a possible D gene (6 bases). The ends were cut back, 2 bases at V and 4 bases at J, with 19 bases in the middle. Germline CDR1 is SGHTA and CDR2 is FQGNSA. This CDR3 has 17 residues. The CDR3 coding sequence is TGTGCCAGCAGCTTAAAATTAGGCGGGGTTTACGCAGATACGCAGTATCTT. Its translation is CASSLKLGGVYADTQYL.

This chain connects TRBV18 to TRBJ1-5; D unclear. This CDR3 comprises 13 residues. With 2 bases removed from V and 3 bases from J, the gap between germline ends came to 5 bases. Germline V gene data show CDR1 as KGHSH and CDR2 as LQKENI. The CDR3 spells CASSPGDNQPQHF. CDR3 in DNA: TGTGCCAGCTCACCAGGAGACAATCAGCCCCAGCATTTT.

The rearrangement joins TRBV6-4 to TRBJ2-1, with a tentative D call TRBD1 (6 bases). This CDR3 region has 14 residues. The germline gives CDR1 MRHNA, CDR2 SNTAGT. The V and J ends lost 2 bases and 9 bases respectively, with 14 bases between them. The CDR3 nucleotides read TGTGCCAGCAGTGACGCTTCCGGGACAAGTGAGCAGTTCTTC. It yields the protein CASSDASGTSEQFF.

The genes are TRBV6-5 and TRBJ1-2, with D uncertain. CDR3 length equals 12 residues. V lost 0 bases to trimming and J lost 6 bases, with 5 bases between them. CDR1 and CDR2 (germline): MNHEY, SVGAGI. This CDR3 reads CASSYSGNGYTF. In DNA form, the CDR3 reads TGTGCCAGCAGTTACTCAGGGAATGGCTACACCTTC.

A single count supports this clone. The rearrangement links TRBV10-2 to TRBJ2-7, with D tentatively TRBD1 or TRBD2 (5 bases each). V was trimmed by 2 bases and J by 4 bases, leaving 12 bases between them. CDR1 and CDR2 (germline): WSHSY, SAAADI. This CDR3 has 14 residues. Written as DNA, the CDR3 is TGCGCCAGCAGTGAGGTGGGACCACCTTACGAGCAGTACTTC. It encodes CASSEVGPPYEQYF.

CDR3 sequence reads: CASSERWQQTEKLFF. In nucleotides, the CDR3 is TGTGCCAGCAGTGAACGGTGGCAGCAAACTGAAAAACTGTTTTTT. The chain links TRBV6-1 to TRBJ1-4; D not certain. The V gene lost 2 bases and the J gene lost 7 bases, with 14 bases spanning the gap. CDR1 and CDR2 from the germline V gene are MNHNS and SASEGT. CDR3 length: 15 amino acids.

This clone was picked up a small number of times. The chain joins TRBV10-1 to TRBJ1-4, with TRBD1 as a possible D gene (5 bases). With 6 bases removed from V and 5 bases from J, the gap between germline ends came to 13 bases. Germline V gene data show CDR1 as WNHNN and CDR2 as SYGVQD (reference sequence). This CDR3 comprises 14 residues. CDR3 protein: CASSSGEGNEKLFF. The CDR3 nucleotides are TGCGCCAGCAGCTCGGGGGAAGGGAATGAAAAACTGTTTTTT.

J is TRBJ1-2 and V is TRBV13, with 10 bases aligning to TRBD1. The V gene end was trimmed by 5 bases and the J gene end by 8 bases; junction bases not matched to a gene: 2. CDR1 is PRHDT and CDR2 is FYEKMQ in the germline V gene (reference sequence). The CDR3 length is 12 residues. The CDR3 DNA is TGTGCCAGCAGCGGGGACAGGGGCGGCTACACCTTC. As protein: CASSGDRGGYTF.

This chain links TRBV18 with TRBJ2-5; 13 nucleotides match TRBD2. The CDR3 loop spans 15 amino acids. In germline, CDR1 is KGHSH, CDR2 LQKENI. Trimming cost V 6 bases and J 5 bases; bases outside gene matches: 6. Written as DNA, the CDR3 is TGTGCCAGCTCGCGTACGGGACTAGCGGGGGAGACCCAGTACTTC. It yields the protein CASSRTGLAGETQYF.

The chain carries TRBV5-5 and TRBJ1-4; no definite D call. The CDR3 is 15 residues long. CDR1 is SGHKS and CDR2 is YYEKEE in the germline V gene (reference sequence). Trimming shortened V by 2 bases and J by 3 bases, and 11 bases separated the two germline ends. The CDR3, as DNA: TGTGCCAGCAGCTTCGCCCCCCGGGCTAATGAAAAACTGTTTTTT. Translation gives CASSFAPRANEKLFF.

The rearrangement links TRBV11-3 to TRBJ2-2; possibly TRBD1 for D (5 bases). The CDR3 has 12 residues. Germline assignment: CDR1 SGHNT and CDR2 YENEEA. Trimming took off 4 bases at V and 6 bases at J, with 6 bases between the two ends. The CDR3 loop is CASSSGSGELFF. The CDR3 DNA follows: TGTGCCAGCAGCTCAGGGTCCGGGGAGCTGTTTTTT. Drawing the rest from reference TRBV11-3 and TRBJ2-2, the complete variable domain is EAGVVQSPRYKIIEKKQPVAFWCNPISGHNTLYWYLQNLGQGPELLIRYENEEAVDDSQLPKDRFSAERLKGVDSTLKIQPAELGDSAVYLCASSSGSGELFFGEGSRLTVL.

V and J are TRBV5-1 and TRBJ1-4, with D maybe TRBD1 (5 bases). The germline V gene encodes CDR1 SGHRS and CDR2 YFSETQ. This CDR3 contains 15 residues. Between the trimmed V and J ends, which lost 1 base and 6 bases, there was a span of 13 bases. CDR3 loop: CASSLMSTGDEKLFF. CDR3 sequence (DNA): TGCGCCAGCAGCTTGATGAGTACGGGGGATGAAAAACTGTTTTTT.

The chain is built from TRBV5-4 and TRBJ1-1, with D perhaps matching TRBD1 (5 bases). V was trimmed by 4 bases and J by 1 base, leaving 11 bases between them. The germline V gene has CDR1 SGHNT and CDR2 YYREEE (reference sequence). This CDR3 has 14 residues. CDR3 in amino acids: CASSPLRGNTEAFF. The CDR3 DNA reads TGTGCCAGCAGCCCCCTAAGGGGGAACACTGAAGCTTTCTTT.

The chain employs TRBV11-2 and TRBJ1-2; 9 bases are shared with TRBD1. The CDR3 has 18 residues. Germline V gene sequence: CDR1 SGHAT, CDR2 FQNNGV. Trimming cost V 0 bases and J 7 bases; bases outside gene matches: 15. Here the CDR3 DNA reads TGTGCCAGCAGCTTAGATTGGGCTCCGGGACAGGGTTCCTCTGGCTACACCTTC. Its translation is CASSLDWAPGQGSSGYTF.

The CDR3 DNA follows: TGTGCCAGCAGCTTGCCCGGACTAGCGGCGGAGACCCAGTACTTC. The encoded protein is CASSLPGLAAETQYF. V is TRBV5-4 and J is TRBJ2-5; TRBD2 matches 10 bases. Germline loops: CDR1 SGHNT, CDR2 YYREEE (reference sequence). The CDR3 has 15 residues. Trimming cost V 1 base and J 5 bases; bases outside gene matches: 5.